This T cell receptor (beta chain) was identified in a study of identical twins. TCRdb fed the 5' RACE reads into MiXCR, producing one record per CDR3 protein. This sample has 250,000 or so distinct CDR3 sequences, with 6% to 8.5% found just once. V lost 2 bases, J lost 10 bases, and 24 bases lay in between. This CDR3 region has 17 residues. The same sample was also studied in work on yellow fever vaccine responses in identical twins.

The clonotype comes from a woman in her late teens or twenties in good health. The chain employs TRBV12-3 or TRBV12-4 and TRBJ2-1; the D is unclear. Sequenced material: CD8+ T cells sorted from blood. For the CDR3, the DNA is TGTGCCAGCAGTTTATATTTCGGTGCGGTTAGGGTGGGCGAGCAGTTCTTC. Protein product: CASSLYFGAVRVGEQFF.